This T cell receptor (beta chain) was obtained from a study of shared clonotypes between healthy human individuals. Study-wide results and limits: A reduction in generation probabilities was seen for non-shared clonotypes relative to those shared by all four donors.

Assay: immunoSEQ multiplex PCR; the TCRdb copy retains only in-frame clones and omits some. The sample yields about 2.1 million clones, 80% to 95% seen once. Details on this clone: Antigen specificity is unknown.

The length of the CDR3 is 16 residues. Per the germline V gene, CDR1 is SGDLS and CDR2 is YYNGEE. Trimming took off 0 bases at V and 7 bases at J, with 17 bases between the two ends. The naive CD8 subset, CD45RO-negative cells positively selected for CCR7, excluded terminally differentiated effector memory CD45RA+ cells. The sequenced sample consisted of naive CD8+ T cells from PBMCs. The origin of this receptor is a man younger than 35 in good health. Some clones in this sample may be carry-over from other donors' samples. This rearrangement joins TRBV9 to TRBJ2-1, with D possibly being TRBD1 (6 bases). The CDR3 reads CASSVAWGPWGNEQFF. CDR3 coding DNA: TGTGCCAGCAGCGTAGCTTGGGGGCCCTGGGGGAATGAGCAGTTCTTC.